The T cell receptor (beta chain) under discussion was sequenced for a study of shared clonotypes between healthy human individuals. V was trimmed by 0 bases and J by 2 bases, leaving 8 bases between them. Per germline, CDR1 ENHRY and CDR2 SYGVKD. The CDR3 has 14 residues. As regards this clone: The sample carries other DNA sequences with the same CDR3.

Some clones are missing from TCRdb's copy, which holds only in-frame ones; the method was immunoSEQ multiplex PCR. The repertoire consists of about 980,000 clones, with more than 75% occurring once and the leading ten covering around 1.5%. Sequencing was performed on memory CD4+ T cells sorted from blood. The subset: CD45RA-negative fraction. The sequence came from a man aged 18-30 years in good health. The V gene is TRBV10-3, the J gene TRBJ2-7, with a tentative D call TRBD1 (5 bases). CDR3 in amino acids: CAISESGVTYEQYF. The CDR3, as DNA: TGTGCCATCAGTGAGTCAGGGGTTACCTACGAGCAGTACTTC.